This T cell receptor beta chain was recovered during a study of shared clonotypes between healthy human individuals. Looking at the study overall: Each donor's CD4 naive and CD4 memory cells filled three plates apiece, CD8 naive two, and CD8 memory one.

From germline, CDR1 is SGHRS and CDR2 YFSETQ. The CDR3 is 13 residues long. The V and J ends lost 4 bases and 3 bases respectively, with 11 bases between them. TCRdb keeps only in-frame clones here, not all; method: immunoSEQ multiplex PCR. The sample yields around 2.5 million clones, 93% seen once. This clone has a handful of counts. The source is a man younger than 35 in good health. Some clones in this sample may be carry-over from other donors' samples. The chain is built from TRBV5-1 and TRBJ2-7; a possible D gene is TRBD1 (6 bases). Sequences were obtained from naive CD4+ T cells from PBMCs. Subset indicated: CD45RA+ positively selected. CDR3 DNA sequence: TGCGCCAGCAGCCACAGGGCCGACTACGAGCAGTACTTC. As protein: CASSHRADYEQYF.